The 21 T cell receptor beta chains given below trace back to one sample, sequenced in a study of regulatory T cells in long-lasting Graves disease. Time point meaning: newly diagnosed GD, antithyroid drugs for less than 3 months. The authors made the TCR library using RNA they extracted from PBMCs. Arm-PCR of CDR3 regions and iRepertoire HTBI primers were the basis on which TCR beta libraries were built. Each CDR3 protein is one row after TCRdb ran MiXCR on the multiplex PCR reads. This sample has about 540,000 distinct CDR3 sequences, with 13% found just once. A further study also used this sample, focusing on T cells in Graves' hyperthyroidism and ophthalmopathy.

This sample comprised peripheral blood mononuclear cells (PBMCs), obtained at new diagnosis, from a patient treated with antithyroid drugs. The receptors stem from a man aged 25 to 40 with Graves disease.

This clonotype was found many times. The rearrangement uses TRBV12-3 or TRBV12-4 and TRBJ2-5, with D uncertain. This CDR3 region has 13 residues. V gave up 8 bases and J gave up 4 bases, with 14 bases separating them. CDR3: CASRLGIVETQYF. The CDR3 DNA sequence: TGTGCCAGCCGACTGGGGATTGTAGAGACCCAGTACTTC.

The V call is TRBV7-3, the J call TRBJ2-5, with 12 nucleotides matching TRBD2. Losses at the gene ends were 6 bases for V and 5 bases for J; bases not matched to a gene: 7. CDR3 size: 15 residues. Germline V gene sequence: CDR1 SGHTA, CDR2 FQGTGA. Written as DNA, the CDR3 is TGTGCCAGCAGTTGGACTAGCGGGATGGGGGAGACCCAGTACTTC. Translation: CASSWTSGMGETQYF.

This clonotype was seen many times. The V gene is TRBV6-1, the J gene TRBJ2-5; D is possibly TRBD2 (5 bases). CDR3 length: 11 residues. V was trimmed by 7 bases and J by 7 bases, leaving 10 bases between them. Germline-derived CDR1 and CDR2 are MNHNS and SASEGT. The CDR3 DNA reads TGTGCCAGCAATACGGCGGGGACCCAGTACTTC. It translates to CASNTAGTQYF.

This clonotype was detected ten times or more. CDR3 amino acids: CASSLDPGGGASEQYF. CDR3 nucleotides: TGCGCCAGCAGCTTAGATCCGGGGGGGGGCGCTTCCGAGCAGTACTTC. The gene calls are TRBV5-1 and TRBJ2-7, with 8 bases aligning to TRBD2. This CDR3 has 16 residues. Germline CDR1 SGHRS, CDR2 YFSETQ. V was clipped by 2 bases and J by 6 bases; unmatched bases: 13. The entire variable domain, with the rest obtained from reference TRBV5-1 and TRBJ2-7, is as follows: KAGVTQTPRYLIKTRGQQVTLSCSPISGHRSVSWYQQTPGQGLQFLFEYFSETQRNKGNFPGRFSGRQFSNSRSEMNVSTLELGDSALYLCASSLDPGGGASEQYFGPGTRLTVT.

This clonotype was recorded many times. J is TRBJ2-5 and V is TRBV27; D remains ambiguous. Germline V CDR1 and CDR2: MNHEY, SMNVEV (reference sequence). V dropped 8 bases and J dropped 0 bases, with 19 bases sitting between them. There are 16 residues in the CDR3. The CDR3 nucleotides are TGTGCCAGCCATGGGGAATTTCCCCTTAACCAAGAGACCCAGTACTTC. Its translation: CASHGEFPLNQETQYF.

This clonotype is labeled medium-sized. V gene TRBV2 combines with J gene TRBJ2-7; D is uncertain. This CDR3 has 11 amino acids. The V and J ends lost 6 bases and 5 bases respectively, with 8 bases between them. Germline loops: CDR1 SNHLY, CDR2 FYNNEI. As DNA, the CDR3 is TGTGCCAGCAGCCAGGCGGACGAGCAGTACTTC. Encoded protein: CASSQADEQYF.

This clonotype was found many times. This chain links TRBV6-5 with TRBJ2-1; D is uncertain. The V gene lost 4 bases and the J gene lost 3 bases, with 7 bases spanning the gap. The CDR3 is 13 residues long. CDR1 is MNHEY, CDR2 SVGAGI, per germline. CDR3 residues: CASSSLNYNEQFF. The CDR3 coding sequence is TGTGCCAGCAGTTCCCTAAACTACAATGAGCAGTTCTTC.

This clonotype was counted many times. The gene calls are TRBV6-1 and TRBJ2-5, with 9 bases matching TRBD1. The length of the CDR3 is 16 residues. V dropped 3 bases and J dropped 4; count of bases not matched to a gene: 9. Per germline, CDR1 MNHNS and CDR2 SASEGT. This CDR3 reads CASSDRDRDGSETQYF. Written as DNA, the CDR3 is TGTGCCAGCAGTGACCGGGACAGGGATGGGTCAGAGACCCAGTACTTC.

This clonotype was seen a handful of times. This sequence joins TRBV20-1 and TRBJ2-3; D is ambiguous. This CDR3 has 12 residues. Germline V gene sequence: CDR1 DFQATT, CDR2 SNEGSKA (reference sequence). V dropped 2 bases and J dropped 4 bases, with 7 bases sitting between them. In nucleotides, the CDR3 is TGCAGTGCTAGACGGGCCGCAGATACGCAGTATTTT. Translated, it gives CSARRAADTQYF.

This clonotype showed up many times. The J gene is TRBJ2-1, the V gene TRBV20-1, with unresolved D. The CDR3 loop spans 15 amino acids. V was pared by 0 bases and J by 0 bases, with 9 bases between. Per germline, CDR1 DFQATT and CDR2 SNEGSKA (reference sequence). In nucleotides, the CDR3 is TGCAGTGCTAGAGACACCCCCAGCTCCTACAATGAGCAGTTCTTC. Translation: CSARDTPSSYNEQFF.

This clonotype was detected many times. The CDR3 nucleotides are TGTGCCAGCAGTGCGTACAGGGCTCCTGAAGAGACCCAGTACTTC. Amino acid sequence: CASSAYRAPEETQYF. The chain employs TRBV2 and TRBJ2-5; maybe TRBD1 (6 bases). V was pared by 4 bases and J by 3 bases, with 15 bases between. CDR1 SNHLY and CDR2 FYNNEI come from the germline V gene. The CDR3 is 15 amino acids.

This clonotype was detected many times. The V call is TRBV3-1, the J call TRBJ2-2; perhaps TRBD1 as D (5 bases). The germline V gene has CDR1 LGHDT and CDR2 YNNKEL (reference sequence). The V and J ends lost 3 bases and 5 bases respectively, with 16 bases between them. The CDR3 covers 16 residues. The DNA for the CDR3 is TGTGCCAGCAGCCAGAAAGGTGCTTCAGGGACCGGGGAGCTGTTTTTT. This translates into CASSQKGASGTGELFF.

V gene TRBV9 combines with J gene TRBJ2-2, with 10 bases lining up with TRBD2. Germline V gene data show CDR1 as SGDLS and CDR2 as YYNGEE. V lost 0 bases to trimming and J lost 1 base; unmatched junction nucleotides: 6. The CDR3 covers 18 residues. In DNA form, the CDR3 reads TGTGCCAGCAGCGTAGGGGGACTAGCGCGGGTGAACACCGGGGAGCTGTTTTTT. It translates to CASSVGGLARVNTGELFF.

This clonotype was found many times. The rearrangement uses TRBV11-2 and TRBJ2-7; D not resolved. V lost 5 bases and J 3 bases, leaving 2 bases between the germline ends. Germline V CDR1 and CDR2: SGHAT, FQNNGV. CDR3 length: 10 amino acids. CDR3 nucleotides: TGTGCCAGCAGCGTCTACGAGCAGTACTTC. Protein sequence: CASSVYEQYF.

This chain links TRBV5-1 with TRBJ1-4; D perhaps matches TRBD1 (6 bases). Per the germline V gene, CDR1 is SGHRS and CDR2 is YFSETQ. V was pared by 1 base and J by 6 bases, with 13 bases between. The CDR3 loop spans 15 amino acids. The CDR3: CASSLFGGADEKLFF. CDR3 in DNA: TGCGCCAGCAGCTTGTTCGGGGGGGCCGATGAAAAACTGTTTTTT.

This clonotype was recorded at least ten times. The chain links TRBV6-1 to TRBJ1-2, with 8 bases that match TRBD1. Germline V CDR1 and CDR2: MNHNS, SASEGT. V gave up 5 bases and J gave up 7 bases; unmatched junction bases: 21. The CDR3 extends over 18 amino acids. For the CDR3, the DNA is TGTGCCAGCAGTCCCATCATGACTCAGACAGGGGTATCGGGTGGCTACACCTTC. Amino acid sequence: CASSPIMTQTGVSGGYTF.

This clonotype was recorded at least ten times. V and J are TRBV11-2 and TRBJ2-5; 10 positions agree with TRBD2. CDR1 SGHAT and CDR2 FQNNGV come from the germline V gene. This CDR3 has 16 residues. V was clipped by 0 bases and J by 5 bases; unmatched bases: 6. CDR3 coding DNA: TGTGCCAGCAGCTTAGAAGCGGGAGGGCCCTCGGAGACCCAGTACTTC. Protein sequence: CASSLEAGGPSETQYF.

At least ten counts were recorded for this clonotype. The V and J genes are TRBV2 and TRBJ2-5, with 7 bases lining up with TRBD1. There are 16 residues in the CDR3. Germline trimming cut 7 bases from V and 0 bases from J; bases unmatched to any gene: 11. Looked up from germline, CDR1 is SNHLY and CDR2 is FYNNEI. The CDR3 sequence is CASTGQSDGYQETQYF. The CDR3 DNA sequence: TGTGCCAGCACGGGACAGTCGGACGGGTACCAAGAGACCCAGTACTTC. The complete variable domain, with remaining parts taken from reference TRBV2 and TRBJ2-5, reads EPEVTQTPSHQVTQMGQEVILRCVPISNHLYFYWYRQILGQKVEFLVSFYNNEISEKSEIFDDQFSVERPDGSNFTLKIRSTKLEDSAMYFCASTGQSDGYQETQYFGPGTRLLVL.

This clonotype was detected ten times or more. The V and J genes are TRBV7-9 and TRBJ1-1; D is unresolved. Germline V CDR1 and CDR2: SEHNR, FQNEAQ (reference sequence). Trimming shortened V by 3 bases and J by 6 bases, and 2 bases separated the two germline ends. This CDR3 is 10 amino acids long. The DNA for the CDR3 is TGTGCCAGCAGCTTTTCTGAAGCTTTCTTT. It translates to CASSFSEAFF.

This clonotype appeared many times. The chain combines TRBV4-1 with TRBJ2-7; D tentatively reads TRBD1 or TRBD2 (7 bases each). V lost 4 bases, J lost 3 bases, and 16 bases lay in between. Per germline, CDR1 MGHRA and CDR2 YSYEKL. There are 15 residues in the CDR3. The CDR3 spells CASSPQGGGLYEQYF. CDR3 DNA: TGCGCCAGCAGCCCTCAGGGGGGAGGGCTCTACGAGCAGTACTTC.

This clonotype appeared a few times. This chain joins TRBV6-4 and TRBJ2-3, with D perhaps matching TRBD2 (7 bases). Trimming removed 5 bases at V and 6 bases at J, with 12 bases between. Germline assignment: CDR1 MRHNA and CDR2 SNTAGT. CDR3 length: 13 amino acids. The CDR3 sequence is CASSYREGDTQYF. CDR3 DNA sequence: TGTGCCAGCAGTTACAGGGAGGGGGATACGCAGTATTTT.